Described below is a single T cell receptor (beta chain) sequence and its context. No antigen is known for it. The table came from immunoSEQ multiplex PCR; TCRdb's copy has only in-frame clones and leaves some out. Seen here are 100,000 to 150,000 clones, around 91% observed once, and the top ten hold about 3%. This specimen comes from a study of T cell responses to AZD1222 COVID-19 vaccine. The CDR3 is made up of 15 amino acids. Trimming took off 2 bases at V and 1 base at J, with 11 bases between the two ends. Per germline, CDR1 MNHEY and CDR2 SVGEGT. Study-wide findings and caveats: Among the donors, most were white British and more were female, and clonal diversity was possibly underestimated.

The V call is TRBV6-2 or TRBV6-3, the J call TRBJ1-1; D is uncertain. The specimen was peripheral blood, collected on day 0 of AZD1222 vaccination. The source of this sequence is an adult in good health. The CDR3 nucleotides are TGTGCCAGCAGTTACCGAGGGCGGAGGAACACTGAAGCTTTCTTT. Its protein is CASSYRGRRNTEAFF.